This T cell receptor (beta chain) stems from a study of cytomegalovirus exposure and HLA in healthy donors. Germline loops: CDR1 SEHNR, CDR2 FQNEAQ (reference sequence). The CDR3 contains 15 residues. Trimming pared 4 bases from V and 0 bases from J, leaving 10 bases between. Broader study findings: TCR clusters originating in the first cohort tended to co-occur in the 100 to 150 validation repertoires, according to a later analysis.

Data came from immunoSEQ multiplex PCR; TCRdb stores just in-frame clones and leaves some out. This table has about 260,000 clones, less than 95% appearing once. As for this clone: No antigen is known for it.

The chain carries TRBV7-9 and TRBJ2-1; D is possibly TRBD2 (5 bases). Sequencing used PBMCs. This receptor was obtained from a woman under 40 in good health and CMV-seronegative. In DNA, the CDR3 is TGTGCCAGCAGCTCAGCGGTCCCCTCCTACAATGAGCAGTTCTTC. Protein product: CASSSAVPSYNEQFF.